The source of this T cell receptor (beta chain) is a study of a mutant IDH1 vaccine in newly diagnosed glioma. As for the study in general: Prior therapy was radiotherapy, temozolomide, or both; most received both.

Time point: week 11, during vaccination. Every vaccination contained 300 ug of the mutant IDH1 20-mer peptide and was paired with topical imiquimod. In regard to this clone: Antigen unknown.

Here immunoSEQ multiplex PCR was the method, and the copy in TCRdb shows in-frame clones only, minus some. The sample yields around 65,000 clones, over 70% seen once. Germline CDR1 and CDR2: LNHDA and SQIVND (reference sequence). This CDR3 spans 17 amino acids. The ends lost 6 bases at V and 4 bases at J; junction bases unmatched: 15. Study-level points and caveats: Shifts in the top peripheral T cell clonotypes seemed unrelated to pseudoprogression.

This sequence was found in a man between 45 and 60 years old with glioma. The material sequenced was PBMCs, taken from a glioma patient whose treatment included an IDH1 peptide vaccine. This sequence joins TRBV19 and TRBJ1-5; 7 nucleotides line up with TRBD1. The CDR3 DNA reads as TGTGCCAGTAGCCTTTTACGAGACGGGACAGTAAATCAGCCCCAGCATTTT. Translation: CASSLLRDGTVNQPQHF.